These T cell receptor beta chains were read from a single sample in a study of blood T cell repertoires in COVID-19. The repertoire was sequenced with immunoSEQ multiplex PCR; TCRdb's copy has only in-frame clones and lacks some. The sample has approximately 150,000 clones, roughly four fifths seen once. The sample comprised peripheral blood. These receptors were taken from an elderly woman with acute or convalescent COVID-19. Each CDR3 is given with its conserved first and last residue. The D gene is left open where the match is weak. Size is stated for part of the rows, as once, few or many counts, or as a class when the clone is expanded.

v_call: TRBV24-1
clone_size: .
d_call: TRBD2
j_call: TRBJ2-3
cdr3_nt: TGTGCCACCAGTGTGGCAGGGCGGGGGAGTACGCAGTATTTT
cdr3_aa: CATSVAGRGSTQYF

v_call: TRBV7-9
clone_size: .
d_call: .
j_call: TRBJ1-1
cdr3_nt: TGTGCCAGCAGCTTAGGTCAGGGGAACACTGAAGCTTTCTTT
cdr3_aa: CASSLGQGNTEAFF

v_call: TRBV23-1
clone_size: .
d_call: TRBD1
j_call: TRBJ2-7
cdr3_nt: TGCGCCAGCAGTCAACGTAGTCGGGACAGGGTCGGTGGCGCCTACGAGCAGTACTTC
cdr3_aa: CASSQRSRDRVGGAYEQYF

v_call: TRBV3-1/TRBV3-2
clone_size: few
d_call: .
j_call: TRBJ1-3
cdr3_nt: TGTGCCAGCAGCCAAGGGTCAGGGGAAAACACCATATATTTT
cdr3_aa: CASSQGSGENTIYF

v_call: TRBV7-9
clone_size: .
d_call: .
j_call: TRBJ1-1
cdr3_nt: TGTGCCAGCAGCTTAGACTCTGAAGCTTTCTTT
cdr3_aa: CASSLDSEAFF

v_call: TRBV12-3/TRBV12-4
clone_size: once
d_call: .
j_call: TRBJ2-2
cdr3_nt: TGTGCCAGCACCCCGACTATCCCCGGGGAGCTGTTTTTT
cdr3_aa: CASTPTIPGELFF

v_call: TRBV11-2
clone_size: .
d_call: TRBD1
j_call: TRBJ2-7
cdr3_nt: TGTGCCAGCAGCCAGCCCCCCAGGGGGCCCCTCTACGAGCAGTACTTC
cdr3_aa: CASSQPPRGPLYEQYF

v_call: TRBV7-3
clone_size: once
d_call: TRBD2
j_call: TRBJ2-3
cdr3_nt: TGTGCCAGCAGTTCGGGGGGTCTTAACACAGATACGCAGTATTTT
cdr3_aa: CASSSGGLNTDTQYF

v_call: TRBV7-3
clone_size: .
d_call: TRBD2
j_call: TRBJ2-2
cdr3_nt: TGTGCCAGCAGCCCCAGACTAGCGGGGGGCCCGAACACCGGGGAGCTGTTTTTT
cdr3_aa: CASSPRLAGGPNTGELFF

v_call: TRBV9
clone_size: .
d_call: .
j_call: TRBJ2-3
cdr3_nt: TGTGCCAGCAGCGCCCGATTCGGGAATACGCAGTATTTT
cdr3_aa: CASSARFGNTQYF

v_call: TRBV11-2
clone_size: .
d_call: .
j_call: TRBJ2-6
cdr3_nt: TGTGCCAGCAGCTCAACACCGTCCAGGGCCAACGTCCTGACTTTC
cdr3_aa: CASSSTPSRANVLTF

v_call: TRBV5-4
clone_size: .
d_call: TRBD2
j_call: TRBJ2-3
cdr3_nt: TGTGCCAGCAGCTTCCCTAGCGGGGGAATCACAGATACGCAGTATTTT
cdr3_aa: CASSFPSGGITDTQYF

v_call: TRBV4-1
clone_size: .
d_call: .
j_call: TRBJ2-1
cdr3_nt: TGCGCCAGCAGCCAAGATACCCACCTGATCCGGGAAGGTGAGCAGTTCTTC
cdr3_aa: CASSQDTHLIREGEQFF

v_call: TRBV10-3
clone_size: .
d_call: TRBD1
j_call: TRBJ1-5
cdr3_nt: TGTGCCATCAGTACCGGGACAGGGGGCGGTCAGCCCCAGCATTTT
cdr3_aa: CAISTGTGGGQPQHF

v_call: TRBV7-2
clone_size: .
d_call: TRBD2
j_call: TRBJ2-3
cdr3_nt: TGTGCCAGCAGCGTAGTAGCGGGAGGTAGCACAGATACGCAGTATTTT
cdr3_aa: CASSVVAGGSTDTQYF

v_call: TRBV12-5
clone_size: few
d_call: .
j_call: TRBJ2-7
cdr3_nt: TGTGCTAGTGGCGTTTACGAGCAGTACTTC
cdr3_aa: CASGVYEQYF

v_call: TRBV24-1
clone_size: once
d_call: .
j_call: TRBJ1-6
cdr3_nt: TGTGCCACCAGTGATTGGGGGGGCCTTAGACCCTATAATTCACCCCTCCACTTT
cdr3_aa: CATSDWGGLRPYNSPLHF

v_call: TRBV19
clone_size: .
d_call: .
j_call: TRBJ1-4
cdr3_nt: TGTGCCAGTAGCATAAACAGAGCAACTAATGAAAAACTGTTTTTT
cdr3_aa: CASSINRATNEKLFF

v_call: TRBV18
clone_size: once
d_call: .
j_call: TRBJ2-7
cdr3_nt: TGTGCCAGCTCATCAACATCACCGGGTTCCTACTACGAGCAGTACTTC
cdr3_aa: CASSSTSPGSYYEQYF

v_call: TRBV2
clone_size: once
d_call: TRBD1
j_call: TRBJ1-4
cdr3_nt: TGTGCCAGCAGCGTGGGGGACAGGGGTGAAAAACTGTTTTTT
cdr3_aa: CASSVGDRGEKLFF

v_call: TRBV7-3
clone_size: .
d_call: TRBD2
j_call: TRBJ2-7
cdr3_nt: TGTGCCAGCAGCTTAGCGGGGGGGAGCTCCTACGAGCAGTACTTC
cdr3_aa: CASSLAGGSSYEQYF

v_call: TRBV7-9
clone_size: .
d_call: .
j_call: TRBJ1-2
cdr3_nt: TGTGCCAGCAGCTTCGTGGGGGGGCATGGCTACACCTTC
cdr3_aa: CASSFVGGHGYTF

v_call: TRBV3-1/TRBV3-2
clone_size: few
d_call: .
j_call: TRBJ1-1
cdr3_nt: TGTGCCAGCAGCCAACGGAGTCCGAACACTGAAGCTTTCTTT
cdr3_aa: CASSQRSPNTEAFF

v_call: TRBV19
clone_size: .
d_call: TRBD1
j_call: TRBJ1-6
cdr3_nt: TGTGCCAGTAGTACCAAGGGACAGGGTTTTTTCACGCTCCACTTT
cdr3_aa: CASSTKGQGFFTLHF

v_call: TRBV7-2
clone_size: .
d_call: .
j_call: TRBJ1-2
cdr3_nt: TGTGCCAGCAGCCCGGACATAGAAGGCTACACCTTC
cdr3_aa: CASSPDIEGYTF

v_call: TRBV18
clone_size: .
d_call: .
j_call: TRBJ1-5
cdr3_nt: TGTGCCAGCTCACTACTGGTGGCGACAGAGAACAATCAGCCCCAGCATTTT
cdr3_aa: CASSLLVATENNQPQHF

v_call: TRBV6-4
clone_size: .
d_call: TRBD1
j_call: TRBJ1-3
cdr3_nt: TGTGCCAGCAGTGCCGCAGACAGGGGCCCCTCTGGAAACACCATATATTTT
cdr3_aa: CASSAADRGPSGNTIYF

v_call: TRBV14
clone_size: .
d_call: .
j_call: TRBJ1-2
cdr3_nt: TGTGCCAGCAGCCCTTCTACTAACTATGGCTACACCTTC
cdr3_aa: CASSPSTNYGYTF

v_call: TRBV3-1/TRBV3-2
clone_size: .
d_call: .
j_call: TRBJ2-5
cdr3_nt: TGTGCCAGCAGCCAAGACGAGGGCACACAGACCCAGTACTTC
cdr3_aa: CASSQDEGTQTQYF

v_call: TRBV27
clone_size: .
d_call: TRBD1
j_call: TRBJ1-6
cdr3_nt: TGTGCCAGCAGCACAGGGGGCAATTCACCCCTCCACTTT
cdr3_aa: CASSTGGNSPLHF

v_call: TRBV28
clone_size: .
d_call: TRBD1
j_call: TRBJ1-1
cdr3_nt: TGTGCCAGCACCCCCGGACAGGGCAGATATACTGAAGCTTTCTTT
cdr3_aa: CASTPGQGRYTEAFF

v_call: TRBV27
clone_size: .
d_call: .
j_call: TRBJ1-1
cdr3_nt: TGTGCCAGCAGCCTAACTGAGGGCACTGAAGCTTTCTTT
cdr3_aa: CASSLTEGTEAFF

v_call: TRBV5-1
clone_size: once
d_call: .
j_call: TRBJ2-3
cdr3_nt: TGCGCCAGCAGCCCGGTCCCAAGAGGGAGCACAGATACGCAGTATTTT
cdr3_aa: CASSPVPRGSTDTQYF